What follows describes a single T cell receptor (beta chain). Its antigen is not identified. TCRdb re-derived calls from the 5' RACE reads in MiXCR, one entry per CDR3 protein. The table includes about 800,000 distinct CDR3 sequences, approximately 12% detected once. This specimen comes from a study of CD8 T cells in ankylosing spondylitis. Overall study results and limits: There was a TCR beta motif, made of eight highly homologous variants, that appeared characteristic of ankylosing spondylitis blood.

This CDR3 contains 15 residues. Per the germline V gene, CDR1 is DFQATT and CDR2 is SNEGSKA (reference sequence). Trimming pared 5 bases from V and 0 bases from J, leaving 14 bases between. The clonotype originates from a male donor with ankylosing spondylitis. The genes are TRBV20-1 and TRBJ2-1; possibly TRBD1 or TRBD2 for D (5 bases each). Sequences were obtained from blood, either unsorted or a sorted T cell fraction (not recorded which). CDR3 nucleotide sequence: TGCAGTGCTCGAGGGACCTCCAGCTCCTACAATGAGCAGTTCTTC. As protein: CSARGTSSSYNEQFF.